This note documents a single T cell receptor (beta chain) sequence. Some clones are missing from TCRdb's copy, which holds only in-frame ones; the method was immunoSEQ multiplex PCR. The sample carries more than 85,000 clones, approximately 84% recorded once. The sample belongs to a study of control samples from healthy donors and cancer patients. Sequencing input: PBMCs. This receptor was taken from a man between 65 and 85 years old with lung cancer.

DNA for the CDR3: TGTGCCAGCAGCCGAAAAAACAGGGCGGTGAACACTGAAGCTTTCTTT. This sequence encodes CASSRKNRAVNTEAFF. This rearrangement joins TRBV3-1 (or the pseudogene TRBV3-2) to TRBJ1-1; D perhaps matches TRBD1 (6 bases). Trimming removed 4 bases from V and 0 bases from J, with 15 bases in between. CDR1 is LGHDT and CDR2 is YNNKEL in the germline V gene (reference sequence). The CDR3 sequence is 16 residues long.